The next 5 T cell receptor beta chains were all read from a single sample in a study of T-cell reconstitution after alpha-beta-depleted transplantation in children. Study-wide results and caveats: From newly produced T cells came most of the T-cell counts and diversity one year after transplant.

Their specific antigens are unknown. A library of TCRbeta sequences, prepared with unique molecular identifiers, was generated. TCRdb reprocessed the PCR reads with MiXCR, giving one entry per CDR3 protein. The table has about 290,000 distinct CDR3 sequences, roughly 8.2% seen once. Sequencing was performed on peripheral blood, taken 360 days after TCRalphabeta/CD19-depleted stem cell transplant. Every receptor here comes from a female patient aged 2-10 years who had a stem cell transplant for Fanconi anemia, so the T cells may come from the graft donor.

V and J are TRBV5-1 and TRBJ1-1; no clear D. Germline V gene data show CDR1 as SGHRS and CDR2 as YFSETQ. CDR3 length: 14 residues. Trimming cost V 3 bases and J 11 bases, with 20 bases left between them. The CDR3 coding sequence is TGCGCCAGCAGCTGGGCCCGAGATACAAGTCTCGCTTTCTTT. Amino acid sequence: CASSWARDTSLAFF.

This clonotype was detected ten times or more. The rearrangement links TRBV11-2 to TRBJ2-1; no reliable D call. Trimming took off 5 bases at V and 2 bases at J, with 4 bases between the two ends. Germline assignment: CDR1 SGHAT and CDR2 FQNNGV. The CDR3 has 12 amino acids. CDR3 sequence (DNA): TGTGCCAGCAGCAACACCTACAATGAGCAGTTCTTC. Translated: CASSNTYNEQFF.

This clonotype was picked up many times. The rearrangement links TRBV6-4 to TRBJ2-2; 13 bases map to TRBD2. With 6 bases clipped from V and 6 bases from J, the junction kept 4 bases outside the gene matches. Germline V gives CDR1 MRHNA, CDR2 SNTAGT. CDR3 length equals 15 residues. Here the CDR3 reads CASSRTSGSPGELFF. CDR3 sequence (DNA): TGTGCCAGCAGCAGGACTAGCGGGAGCCCCGGGGAGCTGTTTTTT.

J is TRBJ1-3 and V is TRBV7-9; no clear D gene. This CDR3 spans 17 amino acids. Germline CDR1 reads SEHNR; CDR2 reads FQNEAQ (reference sequence). V lost 2 bases, J lost 0 bases, and 14 bases lay in between. CDR3 residues: CASSLRMGRYSGNTIYF. CDR3 in DNA: TGTGCCAGCAGCTTAAGAATGGGCCGATACTCTGGAAACACCATATATTTT.

The chain couples TRBV28 to TRBJ1-4; weak D call: TRBD1 (6 bases). The germline V gene has CDR1 MDHEN and CDR2 SYDVKM. V was clipped by 8 bases and J by 8 bases, with 15 bases between them. The CDR3 is made up of 13 amino acids. DNA of the CDR3: TGTGCCAGCCATACAGGGCAGGGAGAAAAACTGTTTTTT. This sequence encodes CASHTGQGEKLFF.